This T cell receptor beta chain was profiled in a study of cytomegalovirus exposure and HLA in healthy donors (dated by TCRdb to the late 2010s). General notes on the study: According to a later analysis, one platform produced both the 100 to 150 validation repertoires and the 730 or so repertoires of the first cohort. To predict cytomegalovirus infection status, the study brought together high-throughput TCR immunosequencing, statistical association of individual TCRs with disease status, and machine learning. Besides the first cohort of more than 650 subjects, a separate validation cohort made up of over 100 different subjects was used. The study aimed to test whether cataloging public T cell receptors could reveal signatures of past pathogen exposure. Here is what the overall study found, with its caveats: The classifier was reported to diagnose cytomegalovirus status with high specificity and sensitivity in both the original and validation cohorts. In vitro tests confirmed that a few of the cytomegalovirus-associated TCR beta chains recognize cytomegalovirus antigens. In the study, about 150 TCR beta chains were listed as associated with cytomegalovirus. The validation cohort had no HLA typing available for a later analysis, so co-occurrence within that cohort was assessed over all 130 or so repertoires. Across donors, most TCR sequences were observed very rarely, whereas some public TCRs were present in many individuals. A later analysis found that TCRs clustered in the first cohort also tended to co-occur in the roughly 110 validation repertoires, with roughly 95% of cluster scores above 0. The authors suggested that the approach could potentially be generalized to other disease states and immunological phenotypes.

Comments on this clone: The specificity of this receptor is unknown. The input lacks base qualities; no much larger clone sits a single base away.

CDR1 and CDR2, looked up from the germline V gene, are KGHSH and LQKENI. There are 14 amino acids in the CDR3, from cysteine to phenylalanine inclusive. Of all the DNA, just the CDR3 is kept, 42 bases in frame from base 1. Germline trimming: 3 bases from V, 8 bases from J; junction bases outside gene matches: 8. The donors belonged to the validation cohort of around 120 subjects, which was separate from the approximately 610-subject first cohort. Libraries were built with the immunoSEQ multiplex PCR assay. The published analysis was carried out like this. A statistical classification framework was built to diagnose cytomegalovirus status from the catalog of TCR beta chain sequences. This immuneACCESS table, as held by TCRdb, lists in-frame sequences with V and J called but not all clones. Of the missing ones, under half trace to an unresolved V gene in checked studies; the others have no known cause. For V, J and clone size, that table is used; D and trimming come from the DNA. The sample table contains roughly 150,000 clones; only one count was recorded for nearly 90% of them. Clones ranked in the top ten supply 10% to 13% of the sample.

The sequence came from a woman in her late teens or twenties in good health and CMV-seropositive. The chain uses TRBV18 and TRBJ1-2, with 8 bases in between that match TRBD1. The sample consisted of PBMCs. In nucleotides, the sequence is TGTGCCAGCTCACCCCGGACAGGGTCGGAGGGCTACACCTTC. It encodes CASSPRTGSEGYTF.